This passage covers 6 T cell receptor beta chains from one sample sequenced in a study of T cell clonality in common variable immunodeficiency. The method was immunoSEQ multiplex PCR; TCRdb's version includes in-frame clones alone and lacks a portion of them. This sample carries some 43,000 clones, none of them present only once. Sequencing input: peripheral blood mononuclear cells. Receptor source: a person aged 18 to 75 in good health.

This clone has a count of ten or more. The CDR3 end is not reached by the read, which stops 3 residues before it; the germline J gene fills it in. The rearrangement links TRBV29-1 to TRBJ2-1, with 9 bases fitting TRBD2. The CDR3 length is 13 residues. CDR1 and CDR2 (germline): SQVTM, ANQGSEA. The J segment lost 8 bases and the V segment lost 4 bases, leaving 6 bases of the junction unmatched. The DNA read from the CDR3 is TGCAGCGTTGCGGCTAGCGGGAACTATGAG. Protein sequence: CSVAASGNYE. The full-length CDR3 reads as CSVAASGNYEQFF.

This clone was found many times. The read ends 3 residues early relative to the CDR3; the germline J gene fills the gap. V is TRBV6-1 and J is TRBJ1-4; D unresolved. The V gene lost 2 bases and the J gene lost 7 bases, with 11 bases spanning the gap. There are 14 residues in the CDR3. Germline V gives CDR1 MNHNS, CDR2 SASEGT. Incomplete CDR3 DNA: TGTGCCAGCAGTGAATTAAGGAGCGGTGAAAAA. Translating gives CASSELRSGEK. The CDR3 in full is CASSELRSGEKLFF.

As concerns this clone: The CDR3 goes on 3 residues after the read ends, and that part is filled in from the germline J gene. V usage is TRBV7-2 and J usage is TRBJ1-2; the D is unclear. Germline lookup yields CDR1 SGHTA and CDR2 FQGNSA. This CDR3 is built from 14 residues. The CDR3 bases that were read are TGTGCCAGCAGCACAAGACTAGCGGTCAATCCC. This gives the protein CASSTRLAVNP. The whole CDR3 sequence is CASSTRLAVNPYTF.

In this sample, this clone turned up many times. The read finishes 3 residues shy of the CDR3 end, and the germline J gene is used to complete it. The chain employs TRBV19 and TRBJ1-3; no definite D call. The length of the CDR3 is 13 residues. Germline loops: CDR1 LNHDA, CDR2 SQIVND (reference sequence). Deletions cut 5 bases from V and 0 bases from J, with 5 bases between. CDR3 DNA, as far as it was read: TGTGCCAGTAGTTCCCACTCTGGAAACACC. As protein: CASSSHSGNT. In full, the CDR3 reads CASSSHSGNTIYF.

This clone has more than one count but fewer than ten. A read error may be the cause here, since a much bigger clone is one base away. The missing CDR3 end, 3 residues past where the read stops, is filled in from the germline J gene. This chain uses TRBV20-1 with TRBJ2-5; tentative D call: TRBD1 (6 bases). Germline CDR1 reads DFQATT; CDR2 reads SNEGSKA (reference sequence). CDR3 length: 12 amino acids. Trimming shortened V by 4 bases and J by 4 bases, and 10 bases separated the two germline ends. The sequenced part of the CDR3 DNA is TGCAGTGCTACCCCCAGGGGAGAGACC. Its translation: CSATPRGET. The full CDR3 sequence reads CSATPRGETQYF.

This clone was detected ten times or more. Read coverage stops 3 residues before the CDR3 terminus; the germline J gene supplies the remainder. The chain has TRBV14 and TRBJ1-2; 9 bases map to TRBD1. J was trimmed by 0 bases and V by 4 bases; bases with no gene match: 3. This CDR3 contains 15 residues. Per germline, CDR1 SGHDN and CDR2 FVKESK. CDR3 region: CASSPRTGANYGYTF. The CDR3 bases that were read are TGTGCCAGCAGCCCTCGGACAGGGGCTAACTATGGC.